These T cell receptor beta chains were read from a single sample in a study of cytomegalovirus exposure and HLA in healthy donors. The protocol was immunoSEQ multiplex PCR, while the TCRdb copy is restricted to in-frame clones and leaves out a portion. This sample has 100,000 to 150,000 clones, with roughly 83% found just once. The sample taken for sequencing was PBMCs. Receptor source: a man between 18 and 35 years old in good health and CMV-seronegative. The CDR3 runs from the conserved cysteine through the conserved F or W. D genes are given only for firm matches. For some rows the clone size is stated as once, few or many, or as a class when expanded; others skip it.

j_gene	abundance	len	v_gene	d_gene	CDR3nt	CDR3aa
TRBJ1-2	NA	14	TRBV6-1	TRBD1	TGTGCCAGCGTAGGACAGGGGGGCGGGAATGGCTACACCTTC	CASVGQGGGNGYTF
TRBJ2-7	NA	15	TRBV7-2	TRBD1	TGTGCCAGCAGCGTGTTAAGACAGGGGTCCTACGAGCAGTACTTC	CASSVLRQGSYEQYF
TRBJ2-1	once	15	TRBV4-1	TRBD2	TGCGCCAGCAGCCAAGAGAGGCGGGGGGGCAGTGAGCAGTTCTTC	CASSQERRGGSEQFF
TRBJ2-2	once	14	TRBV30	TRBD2	TGTGCCTGGCGGGGACTAGCGGAAACCGGGGAGCTGTTTTTT	CAWRGLAETGELFF
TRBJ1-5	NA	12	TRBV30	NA	TGTGCCTGGAGACAGTCCAATCAGCCCCAGCATTTT	CAWRQSNQPQHF
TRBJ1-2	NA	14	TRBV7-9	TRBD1	TGTGCCAGCAGCCCTAGACAGGGGATCTATGGCTACACCTTC	CASSPRQGIYGYTF
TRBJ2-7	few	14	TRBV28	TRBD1	TGTGCCAGCAGATGGGACAGGGGGGGCTACGAGCAGTACTTC	CASRWDRGGYEQYF
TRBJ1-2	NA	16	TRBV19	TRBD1	TGTGCCAGTAGTACCCGGACAGGGGGGAAGAACTATGGCTACACCTTC	CASSTRTGGKNYGYTF
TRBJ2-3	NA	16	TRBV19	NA	TGTGCCAGTAGTATGATTGGTCTCCAGGGTGCAGATACGCAGTATTTT	CASSMIGLQGADTQYF
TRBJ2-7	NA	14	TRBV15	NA	TGTGCCACCAGCAGAGTCCACAGCCTCTACGAGCAGTACTTC	CATSRVHSLYEQYF
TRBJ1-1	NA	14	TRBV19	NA	TGTGCCAGTAGTAGGGCAGGGGCGAACACTGAAGCTTTCTTT	CASSRAGANTEAFF
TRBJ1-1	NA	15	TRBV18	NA	TGTGCCAGCTCACCCGGCGGGGTGTTGAACACTGAAGCTTTCTTT	CASSPGGVLNTEAFF
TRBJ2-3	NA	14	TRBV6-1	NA	TGTGCCACCAACAAGGAATTAAAGAGGGATACGCAGTATTTT	CATNKELKRDTQYF
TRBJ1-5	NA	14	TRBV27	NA	TGTGCCAGCAGTTCCAGGGGCGAGAGTCGGCCCCAGCATTTT	CASSSRGESRPQHF
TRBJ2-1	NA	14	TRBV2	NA	TGTGCCAGCAGTGGAACCAGGGGACGGGGTGAGCAGTTCTTC	CASSGTRGRGEQFF
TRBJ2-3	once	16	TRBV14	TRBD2	TGTGCCAGCAGCCAGATGACTAGCGGGTACACAGATACGCAGTATTTT	CASSQMTSGYTDTQYF
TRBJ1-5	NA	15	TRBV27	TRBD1	TGTGCCAGCAGGTCCGGGACAGGTTACGGTCAGCCCCAGCATTTT	CASRSGTGYGQPQHF
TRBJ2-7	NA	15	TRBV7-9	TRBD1	TGTGCCAGCAGCGCCCCGACAGGGGACCTCTACGAGCAGTACTTC	CASSAPTGDLYEQYF
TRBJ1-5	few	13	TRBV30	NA	TGTGCCTGGAGTAACGGGGGGACTCAGCCCCAGCATTTT	CAWSNGGTQPQHF
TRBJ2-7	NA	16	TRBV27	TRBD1	TGTGCCAGCAGTGCAAGACAGGGTCGAACTTCCTACGAGCAGTACTTC	CASSARQGRTSYEQYF
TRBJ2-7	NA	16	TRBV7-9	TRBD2	TGTGCCAGCAGCCCCCCGGGACTAGCGGGGGTAAGGGAGCAGTACTTC	CASSPPGLAGVREQYF
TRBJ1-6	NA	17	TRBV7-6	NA	TGTGCCAGCAGCTCCACTAACATTGGGACTGCCAATTCACCCCTCCACTTT	CASSSTNIGTANSPLHF
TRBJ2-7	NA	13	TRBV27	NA	TGTGCCAGCACCGATGGCACGAATCTCGAGCAGTACTTC	CASTDGTNLEQYF
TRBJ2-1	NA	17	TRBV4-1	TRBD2	TGCGCCAGCAGCCAAGCCCCTAGCGGGGGGACATACAATGAGCAGTTCTTC	CASSQAPSGGTYNEQFF
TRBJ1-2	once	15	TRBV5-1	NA	TGCGCCAGCAGCTTGTCGACAGCAATTAACTATGGCTACACCTTC	CASSLSTAINYGYTF
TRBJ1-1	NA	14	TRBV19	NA	TGTGCCAGTAGTATTAAAAGAGGGGGCACTGAAGCTTTCTTT	CASSIKRGGTEAFF
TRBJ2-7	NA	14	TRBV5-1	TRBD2	TGCGCCAGCAGCTGGACTAGCGGGGAGTACGAGCAGTACTTC	CASSWTSGEYEQYF
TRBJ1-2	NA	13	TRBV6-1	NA	TGTGCCAGCAGTGATACAGGCGATAGTGGCTACACCTTC	CASSDTGDSGYTF
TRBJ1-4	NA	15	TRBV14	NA	TGTGCCAGCAGCCAAGATTCGGGGGGTAATGAAAAACTGTTTTTT	CASSQDSGGNEKLFF
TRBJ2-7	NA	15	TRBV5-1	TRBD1	TGCGCCAGCAGCCTCGACCAATCTACAGGGGTGGAGCAGTACTTC	CASSLDQSTGVEQYF
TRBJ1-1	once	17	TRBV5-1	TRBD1	TGCGCCAGCAGCTTGGGGAGGGGGCGCCTCGTAGAGACTGAAGCTTTCTTT	CASSLGRGRLVETEAFF
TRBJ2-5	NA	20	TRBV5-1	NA	TGCGCCAGCAGCTCAACCGTATTAAGCCTAGGGGCACCCAACTCGGAGACCCAGTACTTC	CASSSTVLSLGAPNSETQYF
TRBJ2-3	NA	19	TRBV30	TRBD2	TGTGCCTGGAGTGTACGGCGGACTAGCGGGAGGGTGTGGGCAGATACGCAGTATTTT	CAWSVRRTSGRVWADTQYF
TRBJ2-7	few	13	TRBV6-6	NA	TGTGCCAGCAGTCGGACTGGTGCCTACGAGCAGTACTTC	CASSRTGAYEQYF
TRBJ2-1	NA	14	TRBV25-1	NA	TGTGCCAGCAGTGGGGCAGGGTTCGGGAATGAGCAGTTCTTC	CASSGAGFGNEQFF
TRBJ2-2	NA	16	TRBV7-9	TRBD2	TGTGCCAGCAGCCCCCAGCGGGAGGTTCGGACCGGGGAGCTGTTTTTT	CASSPQREVRTGELFF
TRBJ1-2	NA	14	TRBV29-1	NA	TGCAGCGTTGAAGAACAGAATTCTAACTATGGCTACACCTTC	CSVEEQNSNYGYTF
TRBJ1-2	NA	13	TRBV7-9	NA	TGTGCCAGCAGCTTCGGGGGGGATGGCGGCTACACCTTC	CASSFGGDGGYTF
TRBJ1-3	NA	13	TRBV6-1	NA	TGTGCCAGCAGCGTAGAATCTGGAAACACCATATATTTT	CASSVESGNTIYF
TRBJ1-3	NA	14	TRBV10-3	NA	TGTGCCATCAGTGAGGGGGCGCGGGGAAACACCATATATTTT	CAISEGARGNTIYF